The sample holds one count of the clone carrying this T cell receptor (beta chain). The target antigen is unknown. Other nucleotide sequences from this sample produce the same CDR3. Clones were sequenced by immunoSEQ multiplex PCR, and TCRdb holds only the in-frame ones, with some missing. This table has around 2.1 million clones, just over 90% appearing once. Germline assignment: CDR1 SGHAT and CDR2 FQNNGV. There are 16 residues in the CDR3. V lost 3 bases, J lost 3 bases, and 17 bases lay in between. The source of the sample is a study of shared clonotypes between healthy human individuals. Study summary: For every donor, three CD4 naive, three CD4 memory, two CD8 naive and one CD8 memory plates were used.

Naive CD8 isolation took CD45RO-negative cells positively selected for CCR7 and excluded terminally differentiated effector memory CD45RA+ cells. The study's findings and limits: Clonotype sharing among donors was expected to depend on sequencing depth.

The TCR comes from a man between 18 and 35 years old in good health. Some clones in this sample may be carry-over from other donors' samples. The sequencing input was naive CD8+ T cells from PBMCs. V is TRBV11-2 and J is TRBJ1-1; possible D gene TRBD1, 5 bases. This chain's CDR3 is CASSLEAGIVDTEAFF. The DNA of the CDR3 is TGTGCCAGCAGCTTGGAGGCAGGGATAGTCGACACTGAAGCTTTCTTT.